The 14 T cell receptor beta chains presented below share a single source sample, sequenced in a study of cytomegalovirus exposure and HLA in healthy donors. PCR used 60 Vbeta primers and 13 Jbeta primers. Sequenced by immunoSEQ multiplex PCR; TCRdb stores in-frame clones only, minus some. The data hold about 200,000 clones, with 65% to 85% observed a single time. Sequenced input: PBMCs. The receptors here all came from a man in his thirties or forties in good health and CMV-seronegative.

This chain joins TRBV27 and TRBJ1-2, with D possibly matching TRBD1 (6 bases). With 8 bases removed from V and 4 bases from J, the gap between germline ends came to 20 bases. CDR1 is MNHEY and CDR2 is SMNVEV in the germline V gene (reference sequence). This CDR3 spans 15 amino acids. The CDR3 sequence: CASAGGGAQPYGYTF. The CDR3 region has the DNA TGTGCCAGCGCGGGCGGGGGGGCCCAACCCTATGGCTACACCTTC.

The genes are TRBV15 and TRBJ1-3; the D gene is possibly TRBD1 (6 bases). The CDR3 is 17 amino acids. Trimming stripped 1 base from V and 0 bases from J, with 13 bases between. CDR1 is LNHNV, CDR2 YYDKDF, per germline (reference sequence). CDR3 sequence: CATSRASGTPSGNTIYF. The CDR3 bases are TGTGCCACCAGCAGAGCCTCCGGGACACCCTCTGGAAACACCATATATTTT. Supplemented by reference TRBV15 and TRBJ1-3, the full variable domain reads DAMVIQNPRYQVTQFGKPVTLSCSQTLNHNVMYWYQQKSSQAPKLLFHYYDKDFNNEADTPDNFQSRRPNTSFCFLDIRSPGLGDTAMYLCATSRASGTPSGNTIYFGEGSWLTVV.

The CDR3 DNA reads as TGCGCCAGCAGCCTCGTTCCTAGCGGGGCAGAGACCCAGTACTTC. The encoded protein is CASSLVPSGAETQYF. This chain uses TRBV5-1 with TRBJ2-5, with TRBD2 matching over 9 bases. CDR1 and CDR2 (germline): SGHRS, YFSETQ. The CDR3 has 15 residues. J gave up 4 bases and V 4 bases, and 8 bases lay outside the gene matches.

The V call is TRBV5-1, the J call TRBJ2-3; 10 bases are shared with TRBD2. This CDR3 is built from 16 residues. The V segment lost 4 bases and the J segment 4 bases; nucleotides outside the gene matches: 9. Germline lookup yields CDR1 SGHRS and CDR2 YFSETQ. CDR3 sequence reads: CASSNLLAGEADTQYF. The DNA of the CDR3 is TGCGCCAGCAGCAATCTTCTAGCGGGGGAGGCAGATACGCAGTATTTT.

V usage is TRBV15 and J usage is TRBJ2-1, with D perhaps matching TRBD1 (5 bases). From germline, CDR1 is LNHNV and CDR2 YYDKDF (reference sequence). The CDR3 sequence is 14 residues long. Trimming took off 0 bases at V and 3 bases at J, with 6 bases between the two ends. Here the CDR3 reads CATSRDRDYNEQFF. The CDR3 bases are TGTGCCACCAGCAGAGACAGGGACTACAATGAGCAGTTCTTC.

The V call is TRBV28, the J call TRBJ1-2; a weak D match, TRBD1 (5 bases). Trimming removed 6 bases at V and 8 bases at J, with 19 bases between. This CDR3 contains 14 residues. Germline V gene data show CDR1 as MDHEN and CDR2 as SYDVKM. CDR3 nucleotides: TGTGCCAGCAGGAGACTCTGGGCACAGGTCGGCTACACCTTC. This translates into CASRRLWAQVGYTF.

The genes are TRBV29-1 and TRBJ1-2; D uncertain. This CDR3 has 13 residues. With 0 bases removed from V and 8 bases from J, the gap between germline ends came to 13 bases. Germline lookup yields CDR1 SQVTM and CDR2 ANQGSEA. CDR3 bases: TGCAGCGTTGAAGATCCCCGGGAGCTCGGCTACACCTTC. Encoded protein: CSVEDPRELGYTF.

V gene TRBV6-6 combines with J gene TRBJ2-5; 9 positions agree with TRBD1. CDR3 length: 16 amino acids. CDR1 and CDR2 from the germline V gene are MNHNY and SVGAGI (reference sequence). J gave up 5 bases and V 2 bases, and 9 bases lay outside the gene matches. For the CDR3, the DNA is TGTGCCAGCAGTTACCCCCAACAGGGGGCGCGGGAGACCCAGTACTTC. Translated: CASSYPQQGARETQYF.

About this clone itself: At the DNA level, this CDR3 is encoded by other sequences in the same sample as well. The chain links TRBV5-6 to TRBJ2-3; 11 bases are shared with TRBD1. The CDR3 runs to 15 residues. V gave up 3 bases and J gave up 3 bases; unmatched junction bases: 3. Looked up from germline, CDR1 is SGHDT and CDR2 is YYEEEE. CDR3 loop: CASSWGTGGTDTQYF. CDR3 in DNA: TGTGCCAGCAGCTGGGGGACAGGGGGAACAGATACGCAGTATTTT.

Points on this clone: Other DNA sequences of this sample code for an identical CDR3. V usage is TRBV5-1 and J usage is TRBJ1-3; D gene ambiguous. CDR3 length equals 14 residues. Trimming left V 0 bases short and J 2 bases short, with 6 bases between. Germline assignment: CDR1 SGHRS and CDR2 YFSETQ. The CDR3 protein is CASSLAGTGNTIYF. CDR3 in DNA: TGCGCCAGCAGCTTGGCAGGCACTGGAAACACCATATATTTT.

The V and J genes are TRBV11-2 and TRBJ2-5; 7 bases fit TRBD2. Trimming cost V 2 bases and J 4 bases; bases outside gene matches: 4. Germline CDR1 SGHAT, CDR2 FQNNGV. This CDR3 comprises 14 residues. The CDR3 region has the DNA TGTGCCAGCAGCTTATTGGGGGGGAGAGAGACCCAGTACTTC. Translated: CASSLLGGRETQYF.

V is TRBV21-1 and J is TRBJ2-2; the table's D call, TRBD2, has no DNA check behind it. TRBV21-1 is deemed a pseudogene. CDR3 length: 20 amino acids. CDR3 residues: CASISFITGTSGGDHGELFF. CDR3 coding DNA: TGTGCCAGCATCTCATTTATCACCGGGACTAGCGGGGGGGATCACGGGGAGCTGTTTTTT.

The chain carries TRBV5-1 and TRBJ2-3, with D perhaps TRBD2 (6 bases). The V end was cut by 0 bases, the J end by 3 bases, with 11 bases between. CDR1 and CDR2 (germline): SGHRS, YFSETQ. The CDR3 covers 15 residues. The CDR3 DNA reads as TGCGCCAGCAGCTTGGAAGCAGGGAGGACAGATACGCAGTATTTT. It translates to CASSLEAGRTDTQYF. Full variable domain (rest looked up from reference TRBV5-1 and TRBJ2-3): KAGVTQTPRYLIKTRGQQVTLSCSPISGHRSVSWYQQTPGQGLQFLFEYFSETQRNKGNFPGRFSGRQFSNSRSEMNVSTLELGDSALYLCASSLEAGRTDTQYFGPGTRLTVL.

This sequence joins TRBV4-1 and TRBJ2-7; 11 bases agree with TRBD1. CDR3 length equals 16 residues. J gave up 3 bases and V 0 bases, and 4 bases lay outside the gene matches. Looked up from germline, CDR1 is MGHRA and CDR2 is YSYEKL. CDR3 region: CASSQESGTGGYEQYF. CDR3 sequence (DNA): TGCGCCAGCAGCCAAGAGTCAGGGACAGGGGGCTACGAGCAGTACTTC.